A selection of T cell receptor beta chains follows, all from one sample in a study of T-cell reconstitution after alpha-beta-depleted transplantation in children. Each CDR3 protein gets one entry after TCRdb re-called the PCR reads with MiXCR. The repertoire holds 500,000 to 650,000 distinct CDR3 sequences, with 10% to 15% as singletons. Sequencing was performed on PBMCs, mostly from graft donor cells, taken 360 days after TCRalphabeta/CD19-depleted stem cell transplant. These receptor sequences come from a male patient younger than 18 who had a stem cell transplant for acute myeloid leukemia, so the T cells may come from the graft donor. Both conserved end residues are part of each CDR3. Fields, in order: clone size, J gene, D gene, V gene, CDR3 DNA, CDR3 protein. The D gene is left open where the match is weak. Clone size is shown for a subset of rows, as once, few, many or a class of expanded clone.

many | TRBJ2-1 | NA | TRBV28 | TGTGCCAGCCGGGACGGGTCCTACAATGAGCAGTTCTTC | CASRDGSYNEQFF
NA | TRBJ1-1 | NA | TRBV6-5 | TGTGCCAGCAGTTTACCACCGGGACGGAACACTGAAGCTTTCTTT | CASSLPPGRNTEAFF
NA | TRBJ2-7 | NA | TRBV4-3 | TGCGCCAGCAGCCCCGATGGCGGGTTGCCCTACGAGCAGTACTTC | CASSPDGGLPYEQYF
NA | TRBJ2-5 | NA | TRBV7-3 | TGTGCCAGCAGCTTAGGTATAGCGGTGAGAGAGACCCAGTACTTC | CASSLGIAVRETQYF
few | TRBJ1-3 | NA | TRBV10-3 | TGTGCCATCAGCCTCAGGGATACTGGAAACACCATATATTTT | CAISLRDTGNTIYF
NA | TRBJ2-1 | TRBD2 | TRBV7-3 | TGTGCCAGCAGCTTAACGTCCACTAGCGGTTACAATGAGCAGTTCTTC | CASSLTSTSGYNEQFF
NA | TRBJ2-7 | NA | TRBV2 | TGTGCCAGTCTCTGGTCACTGGAAGGTGGAGCCTACGAGCAGTACTTC | CASLWSLEGGAYEQYF
NA | TRBJ1-1 | NA | TRBV12-3/TRBV12-4 | TGTGCCAGCAGGTCCGACATACACACTGAAGCTTTCTTT | CASRSDIHTEAFF
few | TRBJ2-7 | TRBD2 | TRBV9 | TGTGCCAGCAGCGTAGGCCAACTAGCGGGAAGGGAGGAGCAGTACTTC | CASSVGQLAGREEQYF
many | TRBJ2-2 | NA | TRBV28 | TGTGCCAGCACCCTCTCGTGGTTGCACACCGGGGAGCTGTTTTTT | CASTLSWLHTGELFF
NA | TRBJ2-2 | TRBD1 | TRBV7-3 | TGTGCCAGCAGCTCGCAAGGGGGGATGCAGGGGACAGGATACACCGGGGAGCTGTTTTTT | CASSSQGGMQGTGYTGELFF
few | TRBJ1-5 | NA | TRBV9 | TGTGCCGGAGGGCGCTTTGGGCGAAGGGATAGCAATCAGCCCCAGCATTTT | CAGGRFGRRDSNQPQHF
few | TRBJ2-7 | NA | TRBV7-8 | TGTGCCAGCAGCTTATTGAGCGGGTCTTACGAGCAGTACTTC | CASSLLSGSYEQYF
few | TRBJ2-3 | NA | TRBV18 | TGTGCCAGCTCACCGCTTTACAGACAGGGCACAGATACGCAGTATTTT | CASSPLYRQGTDTQYF
NA | TRBJ2-7 | NA | TRBV14 | TGTGCCAGCAGCCAACTACGAGGAGAGCAGTACTTC | CASSQLRGEQYF
many | TRBJ2-5 | NA | TRBV25-1 | TGTGCCAGCAGTGCGGGGTTGATTGGGAATGGCGAGACCCAGTACTTC | CASSAGLIGNGETQYF
NA | TRBJ2-1 | NA | TRBV27 | TGTGCCAGCAGTTTCCCATTCGGACTACAGGGGTACAATGAGCAGTTCTTC | CASSFPFGLQGYNEQFF
few | TRBJ2-6 | TRBD1 | TRBV28 | TGTGCCAGCAGTTGGTCAGGGGGCGCTTCTGGGGCCAACGTCCTGACTTTC | CASSWSGGASGANVLTF
many | TRBJ2-7 | TRBD1 | TRBV5-1 | TGCGCCAGCAGCTTGGGTGGGACAGGGGCTCCCTACGAGCAGTACTTC | CASSLGGTGAPYEQYF
NA | TRBJ2-3 | NA | TRBV10-3 | TGTGCCATCAGTGAGTCGAGAAGCTTTCCAGGGACAGATACGCAGTATTTT | CAISESRSFPGTDTQYF
few | TRBJ2-1 | TRBD2 | TRBV10-3 | TGTGCCACCGGGAGGGCCGATGAGCAGTTCTTC | CATGRADEQFF
many | TRBJ2-1 | NA | TRBV5-1 | TGCGCCAGCAGGATCACGGCCCCTTACAATGAGCAGTTCTTC | CASRITAPYNEQFF
NA | TRBJ2-1 | TRBD2 | TRBV6-1 | TGTGCCAGCTCAACCGGGACTAGCGGGAGGGCTGGGCAGTTCTTC | CASSTGTSGRAGQFF
NA | TRBJ2-5 | NA | TRBV7-3 | TGTGCCAGCAGCTTTGGGTTTGGTCAGCAAGAGACCCAGTACTTC | CASSFGFGQQETQYF
many | TRBJ2-7 | TRBD2 | TRBV29-1 | TGCAGCGTTTCCCGGACTAGCGGGAACTCCTACGAGCAGTACTTC | CSVSRTSGNSYEQYF
many | TRBJ2-2 | NA | TRBV7-7 | TGTGCTAGCAGCTTGTTAATTGAGGGACTGAACACCGGGGAGCTGTTTTTT | CASSLLIEGLNTGELFF
few | TRBJ2-1 | TRBD1 | TRBV7-3 | TGTGCCAGCAGCCACCTCTCGGGACAGGGGGCGAAAAATGAGCAGTTCTTC | CASSHLSGQGAKNEQFF
few | TRBJ2-7 | NA | TRBV7-9 | TGTGCCAGCAGCTTAGCGCGGGGGCTCGCCGGTGACGAGCAGTACTTC | CASSLARGLAGDEQYF
many | TRBJ2-1 | NA | TRBV14 | TGTGCCAGCAGCCAAGATACCCTCTTCCCCTACAATGAGCAGTTCTTC | CASSQDTLFPYNEQFF
few | TRBJ1-1 | NA | TRBV4-1 | TGCGCCAGCGGGGTAGGATCTGAAGCTTTCTTT | CASGVGSEAFF
many | TRBJ2-2 | NA | TRBV2 | TGTGCCAGCAGTAGAGACAGCGCGAACACCGGGGAGCTGTTTTTT | CASSRDSANTGELFF
few | TRBJ1-5 | NA | TRBV12-3/TRBV12-4 | TGTGCCAGCAGTTTAAGGGGGGCGCGTGGCAATCAGCCCCAGCATTTT | CASSLRGARGNQPQHF
many | TRBJ2-5 | NA | TRBV6-2/TRBV6-3 | TGTGCCAGCAGTGCCCTTCTTACAGGGATCCAAGAGACCCAGTACTTC | CASSALLTGIQETQYF
many | TRBJ2-3 | TRBD2 | TRBV28 | TGTGCCAGCAGTTTCCTCTCTATACTAGCGGGAGGCGGAGATACGCAGTATTTT | CASSFLSILAGGGDTQYF
once | TRBJ1-4 | NA | TRBV27 | TGTGCCAGCAGTTTACTGGGGGGCCTGAATGAAAAACTGTTTTTT | CASSLLGGLNEKLFF
few | TRBJ2-2 | NA | TRBV7-3 | TGTGCCAGCAGCTCCGGTGTGGGAGGAGGGCCAGTCACCGGGGAGCTGTTTTTT | CASSSGVGGGPVTGELFF
NA | TRBJ1-2 | TRBD1 | TRBV6-2/TRBV6-3 | TGTGCCAGCAGTTACTTGGACAGGGGAGACTATGGCTACACCTTC | CASSYLDRGDYGYTF
few | TRBJ2-3 | TRBD2 | TRBV5-4 | TGTGCCAGCAGCCCCCGGACTAGCGGGCTGGGGGCAGATACGCAGTATTTT | CASSPRTSGLGADTQYF
NA | TRBJ2-2 | TRBD2 | TRBV7-8 | TGTGCCAGCAGCCCGGGACTAGCGGCCCCGGGGACCGGGGAGCTGTTTTTT | CASSPGLAAPGTGELFF
many | TRBJ2-4 | TRBD2 | TRBV4-3 | TGCGCCAGCAGCCTACGTGGCGGGAGGGGAAAAAACATTCAGTACTTC | CASSLRGGRGKNIQYF
NA | TRBJ2-2 | NA | TRBV7-3 | TGTGCCAGCAGCCCCGACAGGCACGGGGAGCTGTTTTTT | CASSPDRHGELFF
few | TRBJ2-1 | NA | TRBV6-5 | TGTGCCAGCAGTTACTCGATCCTTCCTCTAGCGAGTCTCCATTACGGGCAGTTCTTC | CASSYSILPLASLHYGQFF
NA | TRBJ2-4 | TRBD2 | TRBV6-2/TRBV6-3 | TGTGCCAGCAGTTACCCGTTTCAGCGGGAGCGCACCTTGTTTCAGTACTTC | CASSYPFQRERTLFQYF
NA | TRBJ1-3 | NA | TRBV14 | TGTGCCAGCAGCCAAGTTTGGGGAAGTTCTGGAAACACCATATATTTT | CASSQVWGSSGNTIYF
few | TRBJ2-1 | NA | TRBV20-1 | TGCAGTGCTAGAGATCTCAGCGGAGAACCCTTTATCTACAATGAGCAGTTCTTC | CSARDLSGEPFIYNEQFF
few | TRBJ2-1 | NA | TRBV27 | TGTGCCAGCAGTCAACGTAAGGGGGCGGGAGGTACCTACAATGAGCAGTTCTTC | CASSQRKGAGGTYNEQFF
few | TRBJ2-1 | TRBD2 | TRBV7-3 | TGTGCCAGCAGCTATATAGCGGGAGGGCCTGATGAGCAGTTCTTC | CASSYIAGGPDEQFF
NA | TRBJ2-5 | TRBD2 | TRBV7-3 | TGTGCCAGCAGCTTAAGGGGGGGACTAGCGGGAGGTTTTCAAGAGACCCAGTACTTC | CASSLRGGLAGGFQETQYF
many | TRBJ2-5 | NA | TRBV7-2 | TGTGCCAGCAGCCGAACGCACCAAGAGACCCAGTACTTC | CASSRTHQETQYF
many | TRBJ2-1 | TRBD1 | TRBV7-2 | TGTGCCAGCAGCTTAGGGACAGGGGCGTGGTACAATGAGCAGTTCTTC | CASSLGTGAWYNEQFF
many | TRBJ2-4 | TRBD2 | TRBV20-1 | TGCAGTGCTAGCGTCGCTAGCGGGAGCCTCATTCAGTACTTC | CSASVASGSLIQYF
NA | TRBJ2-1 | TRBD2 | TRBV7-3 | TGTGCCAGCAGCGGATTCGCGGGAGGGCTTTACAATGAGCAGTTCTTC | CASSGFAGGLYNEQFF
few | TRBJ2-2 | TRBD2 | TRBV25-1 | TGTGCCAGCAGCTGGGGAGGACTAGCGGGCATCACCGGGGAGCTGTTTTTT | CASSWGGLAGITGELFF
few | TRBJ2-2 | NA | TRBV10-3 | TGTGCCATCAGTGAGGGCCGCAACACCGGGGAGCTGTTTTTT | CAISEGRNTGELFF
few | TRBJ2-1 | NA | TRBV7-9 | TGTGCCAGCAGCCCATCGTCCGGGACCGAGCAGTTCTTC | CASSPSSGTEQFF
few | TRBJ2-1 | TRBD2 | TRBV7-2 | TGTGCCAGCAGCTTAAGAGCGGGAGTAAATGAGCAGTTCTTC | CASSLRAGVNEQFF
NA | TRBJ2-3 | TRBD1 | TRBV20-1 | TGCAGTGCTCGGACAGGGCCCACAGATACGCAGTATTTT | CSARTGPTDTQYF
many | TRBJ1-2 | TRBD1 | TRBV7-9 | TGTGCCAGCTCCCCTCCGGGACAGGGATATGGCTACACCTTC | CASSPPGQGYGYTF
few | TRBJ2-1 | NA | TRBV3-1 | TGTGCCAGCAGCCAAGCTTTCAGCAATGAGCAGTTCTTC | CASSQAFSNEQFF